The subject of this entry is one T cell receptor beta chain. Its antigen is still unknown. Assay: immunoSEQ multiplex PCR; the TCRdb copy retains only in-frame clones and omits some. The sample has approximately 100,000 clones, about 91% seen once; the top ten hold 0.4% to 0.55%. This entry belongs to a study of OX40 agonist ivuxolimab in advanced cancers. The wider study: Those treated in dose escalation had hepatocellular carcinoma, melanoma, renal cell cancer or head and neck cancer.

General observations from the study: CD8+ T cells averaged more expanded clones than CD4+. Nonresponders included some who also had low normalized T-cell clonal expansion.

The sequences come from CD4+ or CD8+ T cells sorted from blood, collected in a trial of the OX40 agonist ivuxolimab. This receptor was obtained from an adult with an advanced solid tumor such as melanoma, head and neck, liver or kidney cancer.

The CDR3 here is CATSRDRGGETEAFF. The CDR3 nucleotides read TGTGCCACCAGCAGAGATCGGGGGGGGGAAACTGAAGCTTTCTTT. The genes are TRBV15 and TRBJ1-1, with D perhaps TRBD1 (5 bases). V lost 0 bases to trimming and J lost 5 bases, with 13 bases between them. The CDR3 loop spans 15 amino acids. Per the germline V gene, CDR1 is LNHNV and CDR2 is YYDKDF (reference sequence).